This is a list of T cell receptor beta chains from one sample in a study of CD8 T cells in ankylosing spondylitis. Each CDR3 protein gets one entry after TCRdb re-called the 5' RACE reads with MiXCR. The sample lists 150,000 to 200,000 distinct CDR3 sequences, under 35% seen once, with approximately 5.9% in the top ten. The material sequenced was synovial fluid, either unsorted or a sorted T cell fraction (not recorded which). The source of these receptors is a male donor with ankylosing spondylitis. Both conserved end residues are part of each CDR3. A D gene is named only where the DNA matches it firmly. The size entry is marked missing in some rows and otherwise reads once, few, many or a size class.

NA	TRBV3-1	NA	TRBJ2-7	CASSHESSTDF	TGTGCCAGCAGCCACGAATCTTCTACAGACTTC
NA	TRBV20-1	many	TRBJ2-2	CSASILSTGELFF	TGCAGTGCTAGCATTCTTAGCACCGGGGAGCTGTTTTTT
TRBD1	TRBV28	NA	TRBJ2-4	CASSRDRVTYF	TGTGCCAGCAGCCGGGACAGGGTTACGTACTTC
NA	TRBV20-1	few	TRBJ2-7	CSARDQRGEQYF	TGCAGTGCTAGAGATCAGAGGGGGGAGCAGTACTTC
TRBD1	TRBV6-1	few	TRBJ1-2	CASSAHRGAGDYGYTF	TGTGCCAGCAGTGCTCACAGGGGAGCAGGCGACTATGGCTACACCTTC
TRBD2	TRBV20-1	many	TRBJ2-1	CSVRGGADPYNEQFF	TGCAGTGTCCGGGGGGGGGCGGATCCTTACAATGAGCAGTTCTTC
NA	TRBV24-1	once	TRBJ2-1	CATSDPTPSDEQFF	TGTGCCACCAGTGATCCAACCCCCTCGGATGAGCAGTTCTTC
NA	TRBV9	many	TRBJ2-1	CASSAHPRGTYNEQFF	TGTGCCAGCAGCGCCCATCCCCGCGGGACCTACAATGAGCAGTTCTTC
NA	TRBV20-1	many	TRBJ2-2	CSARRISGNTGELFF	TGCAGTGCTAGACGCATTAGTGGGAACACCGGGGAGCTGTTTTTT
NA	TRBV5-8	few	TRBJ2-1	CASSLVRGYNEQFF	TGTGCCAGCAGCTTGGTCAGGGGTTACAATGAGCAGTTCTTC
NA	TRBV11-2	NA	TRBJ2-3	CASSPGAGTSEDTQYF	TGTGCCAGCAGCCCTGGGGCGGGAACGAGTGAGGATACGCAGTATTTT
NA	TRBV6-5	few	TRBJ1-4	CASSYLATNEKLFF	TGTGCCAGCAGTTACTTGGCAACTAATGAAAAACTGTTTTTT
NA	TRBV5-1	few	TRBJ2-6	CASSPWTVAGANVLTF	TGCGCCAGCAGCCCCTGGACAGTGGCTGGGGCCAACGTCCTGACTTTC
TRBD2	TRBV10-3	medium-sized	TRBJ2-1	CATQGGGLNEQFF	TGTGCCACCCAGGGCGGGGGGCTTAATGAGCAGTTCTTC
NA	TRBV7-3	NA	TRBJ2-2	CASSFGAPPYGGELFF	TGTGCCAGCAGCTTTGGCGCACCCCCTTACGGCGGGGAGCTGTTTTTT
TRBD2	TRBV7-9	NA	TRBJ2-7	CASSPRGAGDSYEQYF	TGTGCCAGCAGCCCAAGGGGCGCGGGGGATTCCTACGAGCAGTACTTC
TRBD2	TRBV20-1	once	TRBJ2-2	CSANGGRPTGELFF	TGCAGTGCTAACGGCGGGAGGCCCACCGGGGAGCTGTTTTTT
TRBD1	TRBV6-1	few	TRBJ1-3	CASSSQGAGNTIYF	TGTGCCAGCAGTAGCCAGGGGGCTGGAAACACCATATATTTT
TRBD1	TRBV5-6	many	TRBJ2-1	CASSKDRGLSEQFF	TGTGCCAGCAGCAAGGACAGGGGGCTCAGTGAGCAGTTCTTC
NA	TRBV6-6	few	TRBJ2-7	CASSYDWGSEQYF	TGTGCCAGCAGTTACGACTGGGGTTCCGAGCAGTACTTC
TRBD1	TRBV28	NA	TRBJ1-2	CASSDRVDGYTF	TGTGCCAGCAGTGACAGGGTAGATGGCTACACCTTC
NA	TRBV5-1	many	TRBJ1-6	CASSLGQLPNSPLHF	TGCGCCAGCAGCTTGGGACAGCTTCCCAATTCACCCCTCCACTTT
NA	TRBV21-1	NA	TRBJ1-2	CASSKGANNYGYTF	TGTGCCAGCAGCAAAGGCGCCAATAACTATGGCTACACCTTC
NA	TRBV7-9	many	TRBJ2-5	CASSLSSSARRETQYF	TGTGCCAGCAGCTTATCCAGTAGCGCTAGGAGGGAGACCCAGTACTTC
TRBD2	TRBV20-1	many	TRBJ2-1	CSARISSGTSGRFQQFF	TGCAGTGCTAGGATAAGTTCCGGGACTAGCGGGAGATTCCAGCAGTTCTTC
TRBD2	TRBV5-4	NA	TRBJ2-7	CASSLAGGGAKINEQYF	TGTGCCAGCAGCTTGGCCGGGGGGGGCGCGAAGATAAACGAGCAGTACTTC
NA	TRBV5-1	NA	TRBJ2-1	CASSLFLASNNEQFF	TGCGCCAGCAGCTTGTTTCTGGCTAGTAACAATGAGCAGTTCTTC
TRBD2	TRBV2	NA	TRBJ2-3	CASILAGAPDTQYF	TGTGCCAGCATCCTAGCGGGAGCGCCAGATACGCAGTATTTT
NA	TRBV29-1	few	TRBJ1-3	CSVGDSINTIYF	TGCAGCGTTGGGGACTCAATAAACACCATATATTTT
NA	TRBV29-1	few	TRBJ1-4	CSVEDQTTEKLFF	TGCAGCGTTGAAGATCAAACAACAGAAAAACTGTTTTTT
TRBD2	TRBV9	few	TRBJ2-2	CASSVLAGGEGELFF	TGTGCCAGCAGCGTCTTAGCGGGGGGTGAAGGGGAGCTGTTTTTT
NA	TRBV5-1	few	TRBJ1-1	CASSLEGSQRNTEAFF	TGCGCCAGCAGCTTGGAAGGCAGTCAGCGGAACACTGAAGCTTTCTTT
NA	TRBV7-8	many	TRBJ2-7	CASSLRGGTGSYEQYF	TGTGCCAGCAGCCTTCGCGGGGGGACAGGCTCCTACGAGCAGTACTTC
NA	TRBV9	few	TRBJ1-1	CASSPGDGARTEAFF	TGTGCCAGCAGCCCGGGGGATGGGGCGCGGACTGAAGCTTTCTTT
TRBD2	TRBV7-3	NA	TRBJ2-3	CASSLRGGPDTQYF	TGTGCCAGCAGCTTACGGGGGGGTCCGGATACGCAGTATTTT
NA	TRBV6-5	few	TRBJ2-7	CASGTTGYEQYF	TGTGCCAGCGGAACGACAGGCTACGAGCAGTACTTC
TRBD2	TRBV6-2/TRBV6-3	NA	TRBJ2-4	CASSPVLGGSQNIQYF	TGTGCCAGCTCCCCCGTCCTGGGGGGGTCCCAAAACATTCAGTACTTC
NA	TRBV6-5	NA	TRBJ1-5	CASRQKGQPQHF	TGTGCCAGCAGACAAAAAGGTCAGCCCCAGCATTTT
TRBD2	TRBV12-3/TRBV12-4	NA	TRBJ2-1	CASRLGSLAGSTYNEQFF	TGTGCCAGCAGACTGGGTTCCCTAGCGGGGAGTACCTACAATGAGCAGTTCTTC
TRBD1	TRBV4-3	NA	TRBJ1-1	CASSPGTGRTEAFF	TGCGCCAGCAGCCCTGGGACAGGGAGGACTGAAGCTTTCTTT
NA	TRBV6-1	many	TRBJ2-6	CASSENPGGANVLTF	TGTGCCAGCAGTGAAAATCCCGGGGGAGCCAACGTCCTGACTTTC
NA	TRBV7-8	few	TRBJ2-5	CASSLGGTQYF	TGTGCCAGCAGCTTAGGCGGGACCCAGTACTTC
NA	TRBV11-3	NA	TRBJ2-1	CASSPSSGYSYNEQFF	TGTGCCAGCAGCCCATCCAGCGGGTACTCCTACAATGAGCAGTTCTTC
TRBD2	TRBV20-1	NA	TRBJ2-3	CSARDPLAGSKDTQYF	TGCAGTGCTAGAGACCCACTAGCGGGGAGTAAAGATACGCAGTATTTT
NA	TRBV2	few	TRBJ1-1	CASAQTGSWNTEAFF	TGTGCCAGCGCGCAAACAGGGTCATGGAACACTGAAGCTTTCTTT
NA	TRBV3-1	few	TRBJ2-3	CASSQSTSTDTQYF	TGTGCCAGCAGCCAATCGACGAGCACAGATACGCAGTATTTT
TRBD1	TRBV6-1	NA	TRBJ2-1	CASSEPGTVHNEQFF	TGTGCCAGCAGTGAACCCGGGACAGTTCACAATGAGCAGTTCTTC
TRBD1	TRBV12-3/TRBV12-4	few	TRBJ2-7	CASSLGTGVSEQYF	TGTGCCAGCAGTTTGGGGACAGGGGTTAGCGAGCAGTACTTC
NA	TRBV25-1	many	TRBJ1-1	CASKARGEGTEAFF	TGTGCCAGCAAAGCCAGGGGTGAGGGCACTGAAGCTTTCTTT
NA	TRBV28	NA	TRBJ2-2	CASSYGTGELFF	TGTGCCAGCAGTTACGGGACCGGGGAGCTGTTTTTT
NA	TRBV5-5	NA	TRBJ1-1	CASSLVFGVTTEAFF	TGTGCCAGCAGCTTGGTTTTTGGGGTTACCACTGAAGCTTTCTTT
NA	TRBV9	NA	TRBJ2-7	CASSPGEASSYEQYF	TGTGCCAGCAGCCCCGGGGAGGCGAGCTCCTACGAGCAGTACTTC
NA	TRBV5-1	few	TRBJ1-4	CASSSSGATNEKLFF	TGCGCCAGCAGCTCATCTGGGGCAACTAATGAAAAACTGTTTTTT
NA	TRBV16	NA	TRBJ2-7	CASSQEPVGFSYEQYF	TGTGCCAGCAGCCAAGAGCCTGTGGGTTTCTCCTACGAGCAGTACTTC
TRBD1	TRBV12-3/TRBV12-4	few	TRBJ2-7	CASSYRGYEQYF	TGTGCCAGCAGTTACAGGGGTTACGAGCAGTACTTC
TRBD2	TRBV4-2	NA	TRBJ2-3	CASSQKGDSGRTDTQYF	TGTGCCAGCAGCCAGAAAGGGGACTCCGGGAGGACAGATACGCAGTATTTT
TRBD2	TRBV7-2	once	TRBJ2-2	CASSLASGSGELFF	TGTGCCAGCAGCTTAGCTAGCGGGAGCGGGGAGCTGTTTTTT
NA	TRBV24-1	many	TRBJ1-5	CATTGKGGRQPQHF	TGTGCCACCACAGGGAAGGGGGGCCGGCAGCCCCAGCATTTT
TRBD2	TRBV7-3	NA	TRBJ2-1	CASSLGRGSLVNEQFF	TGTGCCAGCAGCTTAGGACGCGGGAGTCTTGTGAATGAGCAGTTCTTC